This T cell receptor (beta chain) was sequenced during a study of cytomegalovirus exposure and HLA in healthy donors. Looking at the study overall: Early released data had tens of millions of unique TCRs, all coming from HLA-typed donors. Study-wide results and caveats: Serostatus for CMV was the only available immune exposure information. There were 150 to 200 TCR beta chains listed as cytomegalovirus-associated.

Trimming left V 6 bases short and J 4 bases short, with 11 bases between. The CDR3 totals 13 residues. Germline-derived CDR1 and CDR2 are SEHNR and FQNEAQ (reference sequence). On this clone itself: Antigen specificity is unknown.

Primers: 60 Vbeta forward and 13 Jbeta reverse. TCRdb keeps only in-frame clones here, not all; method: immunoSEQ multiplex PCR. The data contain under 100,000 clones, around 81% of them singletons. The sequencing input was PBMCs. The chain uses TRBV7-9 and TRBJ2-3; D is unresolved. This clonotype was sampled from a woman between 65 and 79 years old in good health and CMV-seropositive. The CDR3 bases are TGTGCCAGCAGGTTGAACAGTGCAGATACGCAGTATTTT. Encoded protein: CASRLNSADTQYF.